Below, 32 T cell receptor beta chains from the same sample are listed, as sequenced in a study of preoperative IRX-2 immunotherapy in early breast cancer. Sequencing was performed with immunoSEQ multiplex PCR; in TCRdb, only in-frame clones are kept and a portion is missing. The sample shows 32,000 or so clones, around 86% of them seen only once. Regarding treatment: preoperative locoregional IRX-2 cytokine immunotherapy. The source material was lymph node tissue, sampled from a patient treated with IRX-2 immunotherapy. Receptor source: a human donor with breast cancer.

In its sample, this clone was seen once. V gene TRBV6-9 combines with J gene TRBJ1-3; TRBD1 matches 8 bases. The CDR3 extends over 13 amino acids. V lost 5 bases, J lost 7 bases, and 4 bases stayed unmatched. Germline assignment: CDR1 MNHGY and CDR2 SVAAGI. The DNA of the CDR3 is TGTGCCAGCAGTGACCGGGACAGGAACACCATATATTTT. Residues: CASSDRDRNTIYF.

This clone occurred once. J is TRBJ2-7 and V is TRBV6-8; D might be TRBD1 (6 bases). Trimming removed 5 bases from V and 2 bases from J, with 16 bases in between. The CDR3 has 15 residues. Per the germline V gene, CDR1 is MNHGY and CDR2 is SAAAGT. CDR3 nucleotide sequence: TGTGCCAGCAGTGCCCCGGGACATAGCGCCTACGAGCAGTACTTC. It encodes CASSAPGHSAYEQYF.

The chain uses TRBV7-2 and TRBJ1-6, with 12 bases identical to TRBD1. Germline V gene lookup returns CDR1 SGHTA and CDR2 FQGNSA. The CDR3 sequence is 17 residues long. After removal of 5 bases from V and 10 bases from J, the junction contained 12 bases not matched to a gene. The CDR3 is CASSPYPGTGGVSPLHF. In nucleotides, the CDR3 is TGTGCCAGCAGCCCCTACCCCGGGACAGGGGGCGTCTCACCCCTCCACTTT.

This chain joins TRBV30 and TRBJ1-2; 11 nucleotides line up with TRBD1. The V and J ends lost 3 bases and 3 bases, in that order; junction bases with no gene match: 6. This CDR3 has 15 residues. Germline values: CDR1 GTSNPN, CDR2 SVGIG (reference sequence). CDR3 sequence (DNA): TGTGCCTGGAGCCTGGGACAGGGGGATTACTATGGCTACACCTTC. It encodes CAWSLGQGDYYGYTF. Based on the CDR3 plus reference TRBV30 and TRBJ1-2, the full variable domain is SQTIHQWPATLVQPVGSPLSLECTVEGTSNPNLYWYRQAAGRGLQLLFYSVGIGQISSEVPQNLSASRPQDRQFILSSKKLLLSDSGFYLCAWSLGQGDYYGYTFGSGTRLTVV.

This clone was recorded a few times. The V gene is TRBV11-3, the J gene TRBJ2-5; TRBD2 matches 8 bases. V shed 5 bases, J shed 5 bases, and the junction held 7 bases outside the gene matches. This CDR3 comprises 14 residues. Germline lookup yields CDR1 SGHNT and CDR2 YENEEA. The CDR3 sequence is CASSDSGNSETQYF. CDR3 DNA: TGTGCCAGCAGCGATAGCGGGAATTCGGAGACCCAGTACTTC. The full variable domain, rest sourced from reference TRBV11-3 and TRBJ2-5, is EAGVVQSPRYKIIEKKQPVAFWCNPISGHNTLYWYLQNLGQGPELLIRYENEEAVDDSQLPKDRFSAERLKGVDSTLKIQPAELGDSAVYLCASSDSGNSETQYFGPGTRLLVL.

The chain links TRBV6-8 to TRBJ2-7, with D maybe TRBD1 (6 bases). Trimming took 11 bases from V and 1 from J, leaving 15 bases between them. Germline V gene lookup returns CDR1 MNHGY and CDR2 SAAAGT. The CDR3 has 13 amino acids. The CDR3 DNA reads as TGTGCCGCAGCTCCCGGACAGTCCTACGAGCAGTACTTC. It encodes CAAAPGQSYEQYF.

The J gene is TRBJ2-7, the V gene TRBV15; 9 bases map to TRBD1. Losses at the gene ends were 0 bases for V and 5 bases for J; bases not matched to a gene: 8. Looked up from germline, CDR1 is LNHNV and CDR2 is YYDKDF (reference sequence). The CDR3 has 16 residues. CDR3 loop: CATSRDAWDRAHEQYF. CDR3 DNA: TGTGCCACCAGCAGAGACGCTTGGGACAGGGCCCACGAGCAGTACTTC.

A single count supports this clone. This chain connects TRBV29-1 to TRBJ2-5; maybe TRBD1 (5 bases). This CDR3 has 12 residues. The V end lost 6 bases, the J end lost 2 bases, and 10 bases lay between the germline ends. Germline lookup yields CDR1 SQVTM and CDR2 ANQGSEA. CDR3 residues: CSVAGSQETQYF. CDR3 nucleotide sequence: TGCAGCGTGGCAGGGTCACAAGAGACCCAGTACTTC. The full variable domain, with the rest looked up from reference TRBV29-1 and TRBJ2-5, is SAVISQKPSRDICQRGTSLTIQCQVDSQVTMMFWYRQQPGQSLTLIATANQGSEATYESGFVIDKFPISRPNLTFSTLTVSNMSPEDSSIYLCSVAGSQETQYFGPGTRLLVL.

The chain is built from TRBV7-6 and TRBJ1-3, with TRBD1 as a possible D gene (6 bases). CDR1 and CDR2 from the germline V gene are SGHVS and FNYEAQ. V was shortened by 1 base and J by 0 bases, with 16 bases between the two germline ends. The CDR3 contains 18 residues. Here the CDR3 reads CASSLGVPGTSSGNTIYF. In nucleotides, the CDR3 is TGTGCCAGCAGCTTAGGAGTTCCGGGGACAAGCTCTGGAAACACCATATATTTT. Full variable domain (remainder filled in from reference TRBV7-6 and TRBJ1-3): GAGVSQSPRYKVTKRGQDVALRCDPISGHVSLYWYRQALGQGPEFLTYFNYEAQQDKSGLPNDRFSAERPEGSISTLTIQRTEQRDSAMYRCASSLGVPGTSSGNTIYFGEGSWLTVV.

CDR3 sequence reads: CASSSPRGATNEKLFF. The CDR3 nucleotides are TGTGCCAGCAGTTCCCCCAGGGGCGCAACTAATGAAAAACTGTTTTTT. The chain employs TRBV28 and TRBJ1-4; D might be TRBD1 (6 bases). The CDR3 spans 16 residues. CDR1 MDHEN and CDR2 SYDVKM come from the germline V gene. Trimming cost V 4 bases and J 0 bases, with 12 bases left between them.

The chain links TRBV6-7 to TRBJ1-1; the match to TRBD1 covers 7 bases. TRBV6-7 is an ORF, with its function uncertain. The length of the CDR3 is 17 residues. V lost 2 bases and J lost 1; bases outside the gene matches: 10. DNA of the CDR3: TGTGCCAGCAGTTACACGACAGGGTTGATGGAGAACACTGAAGCTTTCTTT. Its protein product is CASSYTTGLMENTEAFF.

The genes are TRBV28 and TRBJ1-6; no definite D call. Germline V CDR1 and CDR2: MDHEN, SYDVKM. The CDR3 spans 14 residues. V dropped 3 bases and J dropped 8 bases, with 11 bases sitting between them. The CDR3 DNA is TGTGCCAGCAGTTTCCCAGGCGGGGATTCACCCCTCCACTTT. Translation gives CASSFPGGDSPLHF.

The rearrangement uses TRBV7-6 and TRBJ2-3; TRBD2 matches at 10 bases. CDR1 is SGHVS and CDR2 is FNYEAQ in the germline V gene. This CDR3 is 17 amino acids long. The ends lost 3 bases at V and 4 bases at J; junction bases unmatched: 10. CDR3 coding DNA: TGTGCCAGCAGCTTGGGTAAGCTAGCGGGGGCCGCAGATACGCAGTATTTT. Translated: CASSLGKLAGAADTQYF. Looking up the rest from reference TRBV7-6 and TRBJ2-3 gives the full variable domain: GAGVSQSPRYKVTKRGQDVALRCDPISGHVSLYWYRQALGQGPEFLTYFNYEAQQDKSGLPNDRFSAERPEGSISTLTIQRTEQRDSAMYRCASSLGKLAGAADTQYFGPGTRLTVL.

This clone was observed a handful of times. The chain carries TRBV15 and TRBJ2-7; D gene uncertain. CDR1 LNHNV and CDR2 YYDKDF come from the germline V gene (reference sequence). Trimming cost V 3 bases and J 1 base, with 13 bases left between them. The CDR3 covers 15 residues. The DNA for the CDR3 is TGTGCCACCAGCAGGGTGCTGGGCCTTTCCTACGAGCAGTACTTC. This translates into CATSRVLGLSYEQYF.

J is TRBJ1-1 and V is TRBV11-3, with D tentatively TRBD1 (5 bases). The V end lost 4 bases, the J end lost 0 bases, and 12 bases lay between the germline ends. Germline CDR1 and CDR2: SGHNT and YENEEA. The CDR3 length is 15 residues. In nucleotides, the CDR3 is TGTGCCAGCAGCTCCCCTGGACACCTGAACACTGAAGCTTTCTTT. This gives the protein CASSSPGHLNTEAFF. Using reference TRBV11-3 and TRBJ1-1 for the parts outside the CDR3, the full variable domain is EAGVVQSPRYKIIEKKQPVAFWCNPISGHNTLYWYLQNLGQGPELLIRYENEEAVDDSQLPKDRFSAERLKGVDSTLKIQPAELGDSAVYLCASSSPGHLNTEAFFGQGTRLTVV.

The CDR3 DNA reads TGTGCCAGCAGAGGGTTGAACACTGAAGCTTTCTTT. Its translation is CASRGLNTEAFF. V gene TRBV28 combines with J gene TRBJ1-1; D unclear. The length of the CDR3 is 12 residues. Germline V gene data show CDR1 as MDHEN and CDR2 as SYDVKM. The V and J ends lost 6 bases and 0 bases respectively, with 5 bases between them.

Written as DNA, the CDR3 is TGTGCCAGCAGCCCAGGCCCTCCTCCCAGGGCCCAGCATTTT. It encodes CASSPGPPPRAQHF. The chain uses TRBV11-3 and TRBJ1-5, with D perhaps matching TRBD1 (5 bases). Germline lookup yields CDR1 SGHNT and CDR2 YENEEA. This CDR3 has 14 residues. V dropped 5 bases and J dropped 11 bases, with 19 bases sitting between them.

The chain couples TRBV15 to TRBJ1-1; no clear D gene. V lost 0 bases to trimming and J lost 1 base, with 18 bases between them. From germline, CDR1 is LNHNV and CDR2 YYDKDF (reference sequence). CDR3 length: 18 residues. DNA for the CDR3: TGTGCCACCAGCAGAGAATCGGCTGACGCTAAAACGAACACTGAAGCTTTCTTT. This encodes CATSRESADAKTNTEAFF.

The chain couples TRBV11-3 to TRBJ2-5; D gene ambiguous. Germline values: CDR1 SGHNT, CDR2 YENEEA. With 3 bases removed from V and 4 bases from J, the gap between germline ends came to 12 bases. This CDR3 region has 14 residues. The CDR3 nucleotides are TGTGCCAGCAGCTTCCCGGTATTGGTAGAGACCCAGTACTTC. It is translated as CASSFPVLVETQYF.

This chain joins TRBV19 and TRBJ2-1; either TRBD1 or TRBD2 may fit D (5 bases each). CDR3 length: 15 residues. The ends were cut back, 0 bases at V and 1 base at J, with 7 bases in the middle. The germline V gene has CDR1 LNHDA and CDR2 SQIVND (reference sequence). The CDR3 DNA sequence: TGTGCCAGTAGTATAGACAGGGAGTCCTACAATGAGCAGTTCTTC. It yields the protein CASSIDRESYNEQFF.

The V gene is TRBV28, the J gene TRBJ2-7, with D possibly being TRBD2 (6 bases). The ends were cut back, 6 bases at V and 1 base at J, with 16 bases in the middle. This CDR3 has 15 amino acids. In germline, CDR1 is MDHEN, CDR2 SYDVKM. The CDR3 loop is CASSPYRGGSYEQYF. The CDR3 bases are TGTGCCAGCAGCCCTTACCGGGGAGGTTCCTACGAGCAGTACTTC.

The genes are TRBV5-1 and TRBJ1-3; 7 bases are a match to TRBD1. CDR1 SGHRS and CDR2 YFSETQ come from the germline V gene. V lost 3 bases and J lost 2; bases outside the gene matches: 2. This CDR3 spans 14 amino acids. In DNA, the CDR3 is TGCGCCAGCAGCTGGGGACAGCCTGGAAACACCATATATTTT. Its protein is CASSWGQPGNTIYF.

This clone was found a few times. V usage is TRBV15 and J usage is TRBJ1-2, with a possible D match to TRBD1 (6 bases). This CDR3 has 15 residues. With 5 bases removed from V and 8 bases from J, the gap between germline ends came to 21 bases. The germline V gene encodes CDR1 LNHNV and CDR2 YYDKDF (reference sequence). In DNA form, the CDR3 reads TGTGCCACCAGCCCTAACCAGGGGTGGGGAGTGGGCTACACCTTC. It is translated as CATSPNQGWGVGYTF.

V and J are TRBV15 and TRBJ1-1, with TRBD1 as a possible D gene (5 bases). Trimming took off 5 bases at V and 0 bases at J, with 13 bases between the two ends. The length of the CDR3 is 15 residues. Germline V CDR1 and CDR2: LNHNV, YYDKDF (reference sequence). DNA of the CDR3: TGTGCCACCAGCTGGCGAACAGGTATGAACACTGAAGCTTTCTTT. Protein sequence: CATSWRTGMNTEAFF.

The chain employs TRBV18 and TRBJ2-5; TRBD1 is a possible D gene (6 bases). Germline CDR1 KGHSH, CDR2 LQKENI. The V and J ends lost 2 bases and 1 base respectively, with 14 bases between them. The CDR3 is 16 residues long. As DNA, the CDR3 is TGTGCCAGCTCACCAGTTTTTCGGGACACCCAAGAGACCCAGTACTTC. Protein sequence: CASSPVFRDTQETQYF. Supplemented by reference TRBV18 and TRBJ2-5, the full variable domain reads NAGVMQNPRHLVRRRGQEARLRCSPMKGHSHVYWYRQLPEEGLKFMVYLQKENIIDESGMPKERFSAEFPKEGPSILRIQQVVRGDSAAYFCASSPVFRDTQETQYFGPGTRLLVL.

This sequence joins TRBV14 and TRBJ2-5; D uncertain. The V and J ends lost 1 base and 4 bases respectively, with 7 bases between them. The CDR3 is 13 residues long. Per the germline V gene, CDR1 is SGHDN and CDR2 is FVKESK. CDR3 amino acids: CASSQGRRETQYF. The DNA of the CDR3 is TGTGCCAGCAGCCAAGGGCGCAGAGAGACCCAGTACTTC.

The V gene is TRBV5-1, the J gene TRBJ2-7; 8 bases agree with TRBD1. Germline CDR1 SGHRS, CDR2 YFSETQ. V gave up 4 bases and J gave up 6 bases; unmatched junction bases: 9. This CDR3 contains 14 residues. CDR3 in amino acids: CASSPRTGSGEQYF. DNA of the CDR3: TGCGCCAGCAGCCCACGGACAGGGTCAGGCGAGCAGTACTTC. The full variable domain, in which reference TRBV5-1 and TRBJ2-7 provide the parts outside the CDR3, is KAGVTQTPRYLIKTRGQQVTLSCSPISGHRSVSWYQQTPGQGLQFLFEYFSETQRNKGNFPGRFSGRQFSNSRSEMNVSTLELGDSALYLCASSPRTGSGEQYFGPGTRLTVT.

V usage is TRBV19 and J usage is TRBJ1-5; 9 nucleotides agree with TRBD1. The germline V gene encodes CDR1 LNHDA and CDR2 SQIVND (reference sequence). The CDR3 has 14 residues. Trimming at V came to 1 base and at J to 7 bases, leaving 2 bases not matched to a gene. CDR3: CASSIGTGEQPQHF. In DNA, the CDR3 is TGTGCCAGTAGTATAGGGACAGGGGAACAGCCCCAGCATTTT.

CDR3 residues: CASSVELAGVLGSYNEQFF. The CDR3 DNA follows: TGTGCCAGCAGCGTAGAACTAGCGGGAGTGTTGGGCTCCTACAATGAGCAGTTCTTC. This sequence joins TRBV9 and TRBJ2-1, with 11 bases matching TRBD2. Germline trimming cut 0 bases from V and 0 bases from J; bases unmatched to any gene: 8. The CDR3 extends over 19 amino acids. Germline assignment: CDR1 SGDLS and CDR2 YYNGEE.

V is TRBV5-1 and J is TRBJ1-3; 7 bases fit TRBD1. The CDR3 is 16 residues long. CDR1 and CDR2 from the germline V gene are SGHRS and YFSETQ. Unmatched junction bases numbered 11, after V lost 4 bases and J lost 4 bases. CDR3 coding DNA: TGCGCCAGCAGCGACAGGGTCGCCACCCTCGGAAACACCATATATTTT. Protein product: CASSDRVATLGNTIYF.

The rearrangement uses TRBV11-3 and TRBJ1-4; 8 nucleotides match TRBD1. The CDR3 sequence is 17 residues long. Unmatched junction bases numbered 11, after V lost 5 bases and J lost 3 bases. Per the germline V gene, CDR1 is SGHNT and CDR2 is YENEEA. The CDR3 is CASSRQMLRGPNEKLFF. CDR3 in DNA: TGTGCCAGCAGCCGCCAGATGCTCAGGGGGCCTAATGAAAAACTGTTTTTT.

In its sample, this clone was seen once. The rearrangement links TRBV19 to TRBJ1-5; 7 bases align to TRBD1. Germline loops: CDR1 LNHDA, CDR2 SQIVND (reference sequence). The CDR3 sequence is 15 residues long. J gave up 2 bases and V 5 bases, and 6 bases lay outside the gene matches. CDR3 protein: CASSSQGDGNQPQHF. The CDR3 bases are TGTGCCAGTAGTTCCCAGGGGGATGGCAATCAGCCCCAGCATTTT.